Only a few counts were recorded for the clone carrying this T cell receptor (beta chain). Antigen unknown. Every patient was affected by relapse after autologous stem cell transplantation, while exposure to brentuximab vedotin was not uniform. Only in-frame clones appear in the TCRdb table, and some are missing; sequencing was by immunoSEQ multiplex PCR. The sample lists around 35,000 clones, 88% occurring once. The source of the sample is a study of PD-1 blockade in classical Hodgkin lymphoma. Per germline, CDR1 LGHNA and CDR2 YNFKEQ. J gave up 4 bases and V 7 bases, and 4 bases lay outside the gene matches. The CDR3 loop spans 14 amino acids. Overall study findings and caveats: Among the patients, those starting nivolumab under 1 year after ASCT were excluded. According to reports, newly diagnosed patients had lower baseline TCR diversity than healthy donors, and relapsed/refractory patients had lower baseline TCR diversity still. The study found complete responders had baseline diversity similar to newly diagnosed patients. CD4+ TCR diversity climbed significantly by C4D1, unlike CD8+ TCR diversity.

V gene TRBV4-2 combines with J gene TRBJ1-3; 10 bases match TRBD1. The source material was peripheral blood mononuclear cells (PBMCs), sampled before the second cycle of nivolumab. The TCR comes from a human donor with classical Hodgkin lymphoma. The CDR3 DNA reads TGTGCCAGCAAGAGGGACAGGGGAGGAAACACCATATATTTT. This translates into CASKRDRGGNTIYF.